This T cell receptor (beta chain) is from a study of beta chain features in type 1 diabetes. Every bit of the isolated RNA underwent reverse transcription, so sequencing read expressed TCRB transcripts. Profiled with immunoSEQ multiplex PCR; TCRdb holds only in-frame clones, not every one. The sample yields 970,000 or so clones, 17% seen once. The CDR3 is made up of 13 amino acids. Germline CDR1 is LNHDA and CDR2 is SQIVND (reference sequence). The ends were cut back, 6 bases at V and 6 bases at J, with 11 bases in the middle. The chain carries TRBV19 and TRBJ2-2, with a weak D call TRBD2 (6 bases). Sequencing was carried out using naive CD4+ T cells from blood. The source is a woman younger than 35 in good health. The CDR3 reads CASRTSFAGELFF. Written as DNA, the CDR3 is TGTGCCAGTAGAACTAGCTTCGCCGGGGAGCTGTTTTTT.